Below, 29 T cell receptor beta chains from the same sample are listed, as sequenced in a study of identical twins. From the 5' RACE reads, TCRdb called clonotypes with MiXCR, one entry per CDR3 protein. The repertoire has roughly 710,000 distinct CDR3 sequences, approximately 6.1% of them found once; the top ten carry approximately 1.6%. The specimen sequenced was naive T cells sorted from blood. All receptors derive from a man younger than 30 in good health.

As to this clonotype: Its ends do not fully match the called genes, so a read error is possible. V and J are TRBV7-9 and TRBJ1-4; D not resolved. This CDR3 is built from 14 residues. CDR1 is SEHNR, CDR2 FQNEAQ, per germline (reference sequence). CDR3 DNA: TGTGCCAGCAGGCCTCGGGGAGTTAATCAAAAACTGTTTTTT. As protein: CASRPRGVNQKLFF.

The table lists this clonotype with many counts. The chain employs TRBV7-6 and TRBJ2-7; the D gene is possibly TRBD2 (6 bases). CDR1 and CDR2 from the germline V gene are SGHVS and FNYEAQ. The CDR3 has 12 residues. V lost 2 bases to trimming and J lost 5 bases, with 7 bases between them. The CDR3 is CASSLRGNEQYF. Written as DNA, the CDR3 is TGTGCCAGCAGCTTACGCGGGAACGAGCAGTACTTC.

This clonotype has ten or more counts. This chain uses TRBV27 with TRBJ1-1; D is ambiguous. Germline CDR1 and CDR2: MNHEY and SMNVEV (reference sequence). Trimming removed 3 bases at V and 0 bases at J, with 8 bases between. The CDR3 spans 14 residues. The CDR3 sequence is CASSFSRMNTEAFF. The CDR3 nucleotides are TGTGCCAGCAGTTTTAGCAGGATGAACACTGAAGCTTTCTTT.

Only a few counts were recorded for this clonotype. J is TRBJ1-1 and V is TRBV3-1; 10 bases map to TRBD1. The length of the CDR3 is 16 residues. J lost 4 bases, V lost 2 bases, and 7 bases had no gene match. Germline CDR1 and CDR2: LGHDT and YNNKEL (reference sequence). The CDR3 DNA reads as TGTGCCAGCAGCCAAATACCGGGACAGGGGACCACTGAAGCTTTCTTT. Translating gives CASSQIPGQGTTEAFF.

The V and J genes are TRBV7-8 and TRBJ1-4, with 7 bases fitting TRBD1. The CDR3 extends over 14 amino acids. Germline V lookup: CDR1 SGHVS, CDR2 FQNEAQ. V shed 5 bases and J 7 bases; nucleotides not matched to a gene: 7. The CDR3 bases are TGTGCCAGCAGCCCCGGGACAGCGGCTGAAAAACTGTTTTTT. Protein sequence: CASSPGTAAEKLFF.

On this clonotype itself: Since the CDR3 does not end with the conserved phenylalanine or tryptophan, this likely comes from a read error. The rearrangement links TRBV20-1 to TRBJ2-1; 12 nucleotides match TRBD2. The trim removed 4 bases at V and 0 bases at J, leaving 4 bases unmatched. This CDR3 contains 16 residues. CDR1 and CDR2 (germline): DFQATT, SNEGSKA (reference sequence). CDR3 DNA: TGCAGTGCTACCGGGACTAGCGGGCCCTCCTACAATGAGCAGTTCTGC. It specifies CSATGTSGPSYNEQFC.

This clonotype occurred many times. The V and J genes are TRBV6-1 and TRBJ2-3, with D unclear. Trimming cost V 5 bases and J 8 bases, with 14 bases left between them. Germline lookup yields CDR1 MNHNS and CDR2 SASEGT. The length of the CDR3 is 13 residues. The chain's CDR3 is CASSQTRLGTQYF. As DNA, the CDR3 is TGTGCCAGCAGTCAGACTCGCCTGGGTACGCAGTATTTT.

The table lists this clonotype with a few counts. V gene TRBV6-5 combines with J gene TRBJ2-2; 8 positions match TRBD1. The CDR3 covers 16 residues. Germline-derived CDR1 and CDR2 are MNHEY and SVGAGI. The trim removed 0 bases at V and 6 bases at J, leaving 6 bases unmatched. CDR3 DNA sequence: TGTGCCAGCAGTTACTCTGACAGGGGTGGCTCCGGGGAGCTGTTTTTT. It codes for CASSYSDRGGSGELFF.

This clonotype was detected a few times. The chain carries TRBV28 and TRBJ1-4; D possibly corresponds to TRBD1 (5 bases). Germline V CDR1 and CDR2: MDHEN, SYDVKM. V shed 2 bases and J shed 6 bases, with 13 bases lying between them. The CDR3 has 15 residues. CDR3 sequence reads: CASSLVGGSDEKLFF. The DNA for the CDR3 is TGTGCCAGCAGTTTAGTTGGGGGGTCTGATGAAAAACTGTTTTTT.

In its sample, this clonotype was seen once. This chain links TRBV18 with TRBJ1-3, with D unresolved. Germline V lookup: CDR1 KGHSH, CDR2 LQKENI. The V gene lost 0 bases and the J gene lost 0 bases, with 6 bases spanning the gap. There are 15 residues in the CDR3. The DNA of the CDR3 is TGTGCCAGCTCACCACCGGGTATCTCTGGAAACACCATATATTTT. Translating it yields CASSPPGISGNTIYF.

Many counts were recorded for this clonotype. The rearrangement uses TRBV20-1 and TRBJ2-4, with a possible D match to TRBD1 (5 bases). This CDR3 contains 16 residues. V lost 2 bases, J lost 8 bases, and 22 bases lay in between. Germline values: CDR1 DFQATT, CDR2 SNEGSKA (reference sequence). The CDR3 sequence: CSARLYDQGRRDIQYF. The CDR3 DNA sequence: TGCAGTGCTAGACTTTACGACCAGGGTCGTCGGGACATTCAGTACTTC.

This clonotype has a handful of counts. The chain employs TRBV20-1 and TRBJ2-1; weak D call: TRBD1 (6 bases). The CDR3 has 15 residues. Germline V gene sequence: CDR1 DFQATT, CDR2 SNEGSKA (reference sequence). The V end was cut by 3 bases, the J end by 2 bases, with 14 bases between. The CDR3 coding sequence is TGCAGTGCTAGCCCCATCGGGGACACCTACAATGAGCAGTTCTTC. Amino acid sequence: CSASPIGDTYNEQFF.

The chain recombines TRBV27 with TRBJ2-7; 9 nucleotides agree with TRBD2. The CDR3 totals 13 residues. The J segment lost 5 bases and the V segment lost 9 bases, leaving 8 bases of the junction unmatched. CDR1 is MNHEY and CDR2 is SMNVEV in the germline V gene (reference sequence). The CDR3 DNA reads as TGTGCCAGTCGTAGCGGGAGTATCAACGAGCAGTACTTC. It specifies CASRSGSINEQYF.

This clonotype was recorded only once. The chain recombines TRBV28 with TRBJ2-6; D call uncertain. V was pared by 2 bases and J by 1 base, with 12 bases between. The V gene's germline CDR1 is MDHEN and CDR2 SYDVKM. The CDR3 runs to 17 residues. The CDR3 loop reads CASSLGPLGSGANVLTF. The CDR3 DNA reads TGTGCCAGCAGTTTAGGGCCCCTCGGATCTGGGGCCAACGTCCTGACTTTC.

This clonotype was observed at least ten times. CDR3 sequence: CASTPQPADNYGYTF. As DNA, the CDR3 is TGTGCCAGCACCCCTCAACCCGCGGATAACTATGGCTACACCTTC. The chain carries TRBV4-2 and TRBJ1-2; D uncertain. V lost 7 bases, J lost 1 base, and 16 bases lay in between. Germline V CDR1 and CDR2: LGHNA, YNFKEQ. This CDR3 spans 15 amino acids.

This clonotype was observed a few times. The chain is built from TRBV6-5 and TRBJ2-5; the match to TRBD2 covers 10 bases. The germline CDR1 and CDR2 sequences are MNHEY and SVGAGI. There are 15 residues in the CDR3. V shed 5 bases, J shed 7 bases, and the junction held 10 bases outside the gene matches. The CDR3 coding sequence is TGTGCCAGCAGTACTAACTGGGAGCGGGGGGGGACCCAGTACTTC. Protein sequence: CASSTNWERGGTQYF.

The V and J genes are TRBV7-2 and TRBJ2-5; maybe TRBD2 (6 bases). This CDR3 has 14 amino acids. The V gene lost 4 bases and the J gene lost 5 bases, with 14 bases spanning the gap. The V gene's germline CDR1 is SGHTA and CDR2 FQGNSA. DNA of the CDR3: TGTGCCAGCAGCTGGGGGGTTGAGGTTGAGACCCAGTACTTC. This codes for CASSWGVEVETQYF.

The table lists this clonotype with many counts. The chain combines TRBV27 with TRBJ2-1; possible D gene TRBD1, 7 bases. CDR1 is MNHEY and CDR2 is SMNVEV in the germline V gene (reference sequence). This CDR3 has 15 residues. With 0 bases removed from V and 4 bases from J, the gap between germline ends came to 10 bases. CDR3: CASSLSAGGYNEQFF. The DNA for the CDR3 is TGTGCCAGCAGTTTATCGGCAGGGGGGTACAATGAGCAGTTCTTC.

The chain carries TRBV20-1 and TRBJ2-2; D remains unclear. This CDR3 spans 14 amino acids. Trimming took 3 bases from V and 1 from J, leaving 9 bases between them. The germline CDR1 and CDR2 sequences are DFQATT and SNEGSKA (reference sequence). For the CDR3, the DNA is TGCAGTGCTAGGGACCCGAGGAACACCGGGGAGCTGTTTTTT. It is translated as CSARDPRNTGELFF.

The chain carries TRBV29-1 and TRBJ2-5; TRBD1 might be the D (5 bases). The V end was cut by 4 bases, the J end by 5 bases, with 8 bases between. This CDR3 has 11 residues. Looked up from germline, CDR1 is SQVTM and CDR2 is ANQGSEA. The CDR3 region has the DNA TGCAGCGTTGGGGGCGTGGAGACCCAGTACTTC. Its translation: CSVGGVETQYF. The full variable domain, in which reference TRBV29-1 and TRBJ2-5 provide the parts outside the CDR3, is SAVISQKPSRDICQRGTSLTIQCQVDSQVTMMFWYRQQPGQSLTLIATANQGSEATYESGFVIDKFPISRPNLTFSTLTVSNMSPEDSSIYLCSVGGVETQYFGPGTRLLVL.

This clonotype was detected many times. CDR3: CASRTAGLETQYF. As DNA, the CDR3 is TGTGCCAGCAGGACGGCAGGGCTCGAGACCCAGTACTTC. The chain is built from TRBV12-3 or TRBV12-4 and TRBJ2-5, with D possibly TRBD1 on 5 matching bases. This CDR3 is built from 13 residues. V was trimmed by 6 bases and J by 5 bases, leaving 13 bases between them.

The sample holds many counts of this clonotype. The CDR3 DNA reads as TGTGCCAGCAGATCCCTAGGCCTCGAAGGCGAGCAGTACTTC. Residues: CASRSLGLEGEQYF. The rearrangement uses TRBV12-3 or TRBV12-4 and TRBJ2-7; no clear D. The length of the CDR3 is 14 residues. V was pared by 6 bases and J by 6 bases, with 18 bases between.

This clonotype has more than one count but fewer than ten. CDR3 sequence (DNA): TGTGCCAGCAGCTTTCAACTAAGCGGGAGGGCCAATGAGCAGTTCTTC. Protein: CASSFQLSGRANEQFF. The rearrangement uses TRBV3-1 and TRBJ2-1; 10 bases match TRBD2. Germline V CDR1 and CDR2: LGHDT, YNNKEL (reference sequence). The CDR3 is made up of 16 amino acids. The ends lost 5 bases at V and 6 bases at J; junction bases unmatched: 10.

This clonotype occurred many times. The CDR3 loop reads CATSDNGQGVTGELFF. The CDR3 DNA reads as TGTGCCACCAGTGACAATGGACAGGGGGTCACCGGGGAGCTGTTTTTT. V and J are TRBV24-1 and TRBJ2-2; TRBD1 matches 10 bases. The V gene's germline CDR1 is KGHDR and CDR2 SFDVKD. The V segment lost 4 bases and the J segment 4 bases; nucleotides outside the gene matches: 5. This CDR3 comprises 16 residues.

This clonotype has a count of ten or more. V gene TRBV27 combines with J gene TRBJ1-5; D perhaps matches TRBD1 (6 bases). The germline V gene has CDR1 MNHEY and CDR2 SMNVEV (reference sequence). The CDR3 is made up of 17 amino acids. V dropped 0 bases and J dropped 0 bases, with 12 bases sitting between them. The CDR3 DNA reads TGTGCCAGCAGTTTATCGCAGGGGAGATATAGCAATCAGCCCCAGCATTTT. Its protein is CASSLSQGRYSNQPQHF.

The sample holds a few counts of this clonotype. The gene calls are TRBV12-3 or TRBV12-4 and TRBJ1-4; no clear D gene. The CDR3 is made up of 15 amino acids. V dropped 2 bases and J dropped 0 bases, with 7 bases sitting between them. The CDR3 reads CASSLWSATNEKLFF. In DNA form, the CDR3 reads TGTGCCAGCAGTTTATGGAGTGCAACTAATGAAAAACTGTTTTTT.

This clonotype was seen more than once but under ten times. The rearrangement links TRBV6-5 to TRBJ1-4; the D is unclear. The V gene lost 1 base and the J gene lost 5 bases, with 11 bases spanning the gap. This CDR3 is 15 amino acids long. Germline loops: CDR1 MNHEY, CDR2 SVGAGI. The CDR3 coding sequence is TGTGCCAGCAGTTACTTACCTACAGAGAATGAAAAACTGTTTTTT. It encodes CASSYLPTENEKLFF.

In this sample, this clonotype turned up many times. This chain joins TRBV15 and TRBJ2-1, with 11 positions matching TRBD2. V lost 4 bases and J lost 5; bases outside the gene matches: 4. From germline, CDR1 is LNHNV and CDR2 YYDKDF (reference sequence). This CDR3 is 15 amino acids long. CDR3 protein: CATSTGLAENNEQFF. The CDR3, as DNA: TGTGCCACCAGCACGGGACTAGCGGAGAACAATGAGCAGTTCTTC. Drawing the rest from reference TRBV15 and TRBJ2-1, the complete variable domain is DAMVIQNPRYQVTQFGKPVTLSCSQTLNHNVMYWYQQKSSQAPKLLFHYYDKDFNNEADTPDNFQSRRPNTSFCFLDIRSPGLGDTAMYLCATSTGLAENNEQFFGPGTRLTVL.

This clonotype has a count of ten or more. J is TRBJ2-3 and V is TRBV6-2 or TRBV6-3, with a weak D call TRBD2 (6 bases). The V end lost 6 bases, the J end lost 2 bases, and 18 bases lay between the germline ends. CDR3 size: 16 residues. Germline V gene data show CDR1 as MNHEY and CDR2 as SVGEGT. CDR3 bases: TGTGCCAGCAGAAAACCGACTAGTAGATACACAGATACGCAGTATTTT. It encodes CASRKPTSRYTDTQYF.